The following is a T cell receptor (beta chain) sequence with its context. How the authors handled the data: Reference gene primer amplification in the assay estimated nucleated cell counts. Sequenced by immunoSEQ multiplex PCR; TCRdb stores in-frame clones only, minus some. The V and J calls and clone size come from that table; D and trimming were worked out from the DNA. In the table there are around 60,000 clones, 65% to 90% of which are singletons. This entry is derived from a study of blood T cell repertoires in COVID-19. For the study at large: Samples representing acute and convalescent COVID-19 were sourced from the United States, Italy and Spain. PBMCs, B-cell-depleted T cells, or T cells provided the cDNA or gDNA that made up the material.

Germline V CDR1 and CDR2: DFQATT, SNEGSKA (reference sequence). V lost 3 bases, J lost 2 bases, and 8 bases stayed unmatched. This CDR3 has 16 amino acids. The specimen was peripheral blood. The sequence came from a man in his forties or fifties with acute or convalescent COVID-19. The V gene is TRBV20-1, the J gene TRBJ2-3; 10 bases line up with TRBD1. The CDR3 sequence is CSASSPGTGATDTQYF. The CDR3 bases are TGCAGTGCTAGTTCCCCAGGGACAGGGGCCACAGATACGCAGTATTTT.